The rows below give T cell receptor beta chains drawn from one sample of a study of shared clonotypes between healthy human individuals. The repertoire was sequenced with immunoSEQ multiplex PCR; TCRdb's copy has only in-frame clones and lacks some. The table includes about 2.1 million clones, roughly 95% detected once. Sequencing input: naive CD8+ T cells from PBMCs. Receptor source: a young man in good health. Some clones in this sample may be carry-over from other donors' samples. CDR3s include the opening cysteine and the closing phenylalanine or tryptophan. Each record gives: V gene, D gene, clone size, J gene, CDR3 DNA, CDR3 protein. A D gene is named only where the DNA matches it firmly. For some rows the clone size is stated as once, few or many, or as a class when expanded; others skip it.

v_call: TRBV27; d_call: TRBD2; clone_size: -; j_call: TRBJ2-5; cdr3_nt: TGTGCCAGCAGTTTCCGCGGACTAGCGGGAGCGTTCGAGACCCAGTACTTC; cdr3_aa: CASSFRGLAGAFETQYF
v_call: TRBV28; d_call: -; clone_size: -; j_call: TRBJ1-1; cdr3_nt: TGTGCCAGCAACCTACAGGGTAAGCAAGTCGCGGCTTTCTTT; cdr3_aa: CASNLQGKQVAAFF
v_call: TRBV6-6; d_call: TRBD1; clone_size: -; j_call: TRBJ1-2; cdr3_nt: TGTGCCAGCAGGGACCCAGGGGGAAATGGCTACACCTTC; cdr3_aa: CASRDPGGNGYTF
v_call: TRBV18; d_call: -; clone_size: -; j_call: TRBJ2-7; cdr3_nt: TGTGCCAGCTCACCAGTTCCGGGAGAAGGATTCTCCTACGAGCAGTACTTC; cdr3_aa: CASSPVPGEGFSYEQYF
v_call: TRBV4-1; d_call: -; clone_size: -; j_call: TRBJ1-1; cdr3_nt: TGCGCCAGCAGCCAAGTCGCACAATTATATATGAACACTGAAGCTTTCTTT; cdr3_aa: CASSQVAQLYMNTEAFF
v_call: TRBV19; d_call: TRBD2; clone_size: -; j_call: TRBJ2-1; cdr3_nt: TGTGCCAGTACCCCTAGGCGGCGGGGGGAGGCACACAATGAGCAGTTCTTC; cdr3_aa: CASTPRRRGEAHNEQFF
v_call: TRBV19; d_call: -; clone_size: -; j_call: TRBJ2-2; cdr3_nt: TGTGCCAGTAGCCCACAGGTCGCCACCGGGGAGCTGTTTTTT; cdr3_aa: CASSPQVATGELFF
v_call: TRBV5-1; d_call: TRBD2; clone_size: -; j_call: TRBJ2-1; cdr3_nt: TGCGCCAGCAGCTTGGAAGGACTAGCGGGGCACAATGAGCAGTTCTTC; cdr3_aa: CASSLEGLAGHNEQFF
v_call: TRBV27; d_call: -; clone_size: -; j_call: TRBJ2-3; cdr3_nt: TGTGCCAGCAGTCCACACATGGCTGTGGGCCCAGATACGCAGTATTTT; cdr3_aa: CASSPHMAVGPDTQYF
v_call: TRBV5-6; d_call: -; clone_size: -; j_call: TRBJ2-7; cdr3_nt: TGTGCCAGCAGCTTGGGATCGGGGGCCTACGAGCAGTACTTC; cdr3_aa: CASSLGSGAYEQYF
v_call: TRBV9; d_call: TRBD2; clone_size: -; j_call: TRBJ2-3; cdr3_nt: TGTGCCAGCAGCAAGCTAGCGGGAGGGTTCACAGATACGCAGTATTTT; cdr3_aa: CASSKLAGGFTDTQYF
v_call: TRBV29-1; d_call: TRBD1; clone_size: -; j_call: TRBJ2-7; cdr3_nt: TGCAGCGTCGGGGACAGCACAAACTACGAGCAGTACTTC; cdr3_aa: CSVGDSTNYEQYF
v_call: TRBV27; d_call: TRBD2; clone_size: -; j_call: TRBJ2-7; cdr3_nt: TGTGCCAGCAGTTCCCTTAATCCGGGAGGTACCTACGAGCAGTACTTC; cdr3_aa: CASSSLNPGGTYEQYF
v_call: TRBV28; d_call: TRBD2; clone_size: -; j_call: TRBJ2-7; cdr3_nt: TGTGCCAGCAGTTTATCTAGCGGGAGCCCCACCTACGAGCAGTACTTC; cdr3_aa: CASSLSSGSPTYEQYF
v_call: TRBV27; d_call: -; clone_size: -; j_call: TRBJ2-7; cdr3_nt: TGTGCCAGCAGTTTATCGGGGTCCCCCTACGAGCAGTACTTC; cdr3_aa: CASSLSGSPYEQYF
v_call: TRBV4-1; d_call: TRBD1; clone_size: -; j_call: TRBJ2-7; cdr3_nt: TGCGCCAGCAGCCAAGATCCCAGTGACAGGGCTAGACACGAGCAGTACTTC; cdr3_aa: CASSQDPSDRARHEQYF
v_call: TRBV18; d_call: -; clone_size: -; j_call: TRBJ2-7; cdr3_nt: TGTGCCAGCTCACCTTCAGGCAGGGTCGTAGAGCAGTACTTC; cdr3_aa: CASSPSGRVVEQYF
v_call: TRBV11-2; d_call: -; clone_size: -; j_call: TRBJ2-4; cdr3_nt: TGTGCCAGCAGCTTAGTGATAGTAGACATTCAGTACTTC; cdr3_aa: CASSLVIVDIQYF
v_call: TRBV27; d_call: TRBD1; clone_size: -; j_call: TRBJ2-7; cdr3_nt: TGTGCCAGCAGTTTAGCGGGGACAGGGGTTTGGGAGCAGTACTTC; cdr3_aa: CASSLAGTGVWEQYF
v_call: TRBV7-6; d_call: -; clone_size: once; j_call: TRBJ2-7; cdr3_nt: TGTGCCAGCAGCCTCGGACCGGGACTCGTAGACTACGAGCAGTACTTC; cdr3_aa: CASSLGPGLVDYEQYF
v_call: TRBV19; d_call: -; clone_size: -; j_call: TRBJ2-7; cdr3_nt: TGTGCCAGGAGGCTCGGGGAGCAGTACTTC; cdr3_aa: CARRLGEQYF
v_call: TRBV6-1; d_call: -; clone_size: -; j_call: TRBJ2-3; cdr3_nt: TGTGCCAGCAGTGGGGGGGTCAGCACAGATACGCAGTATTTT; cdr3_aa: CASSGGVSTDTQYF
v_call: TRBV29-1; d_call: -; clone_size: few; j_call: TRBJ1-1; cdr3_nt: TGCAGCGTTAGGGGAGCTGAAGCTTTCTTT; cdr3_aa: CSVRGAEAFF
v_call: TRBV4-1; d_call: -; clone_size: -; j_call: TRBJ2-5; cdr3_nt: TGCGCCAGCAGCCAACAACAGGCCAAAGAGACCCAGTACTTC; cdr3_aa: CASSQQQAKETQYF
v_call: TRBV19; d_call: -; clone_size: -; j_call: TRBJ2-7; cdr3_nt: TGTGCCAGTAGTATCTCGGCAGGAGCCTACTACGAGCAGTACTTC; cdr3_aa: CASSISAGAYYEQYF
v_call: TRBV19; d_call: -; clone_size: -; j_call: TRBJ2-3; cdr3_nt: TGTGCCAGTAGTATCCGGACACACACAGATACGCAGTATTTT; cdr3_aa: CASSIRTHTDTQYF
v_call: TRBV30; d_call: -; clone_size: -; j_call: TRBJ2-7; cdr3_nt: TGTGCCTGGAGAGAGAGCTCCTACGAGCAGTACTTC; cdr3_aa: CAWRESSYEQYF
v_call: TRBV27; d_call: -; clone_size: -; j_call: TRBJ2-5; cdr3_nt: TGTGCCAGCAGTTATAGGTCCCCGGAGACCCAGTACTTC; cdr3_aa: CASSYRSPETQYF
v_call: TRBV14; d_call: -; clone_size: -; j_call: TRBJ2-7; cdr3_nt: TGTGCCAGCAGCCAAGGCAGTCCCTACGAGCAGTACTTC; cdr3_aa: CASSQGSPYEQYF
v_call: TRBV4-3; d_call: -; clone_size: -; j_call: TRBJ2-5; cdr3_nt: TGCGCCAGCAGCCTCCGACTAGACCGGGAGACCCAGTACTTC; cdr3_aa: CASSLRLDRETQYF
v_call: TRBV15; d_call: -; clone_size: -; j_call: TRBJ2-7; cdr3_nt: TGTGCCACCAGCAGAGATCCCCTAAGCTCCTACGAGCAGTACTTC; cdr3_aa: CATSRDPLSSYEQYF
v_call: TRBV28; d_call: -; clone_size: -; j_call: TRBJ2-2; cdr3_nt: TGTGCCAGCAGTTTAAGGGGGGGCGCCCTAGGTACCGGGGAGCTGTTTTTT; cdr3_aa: CASSLRGGALGTGELFF
v_call: TRBV27; d_call: TRBD2; clone_size: once; j_call: TRBJ2-7; cdr3_nt: TGTGCCAGCAGTTTGCTAGCGGGCAAAGGCCCTACAGAGCAGTACTTC; cdr3_aa: CASSLLAGKGPTEQYF
v_call: TRBV9; d_call: TRBD2; clone_size: -; j_call: TRBJ2-2; cdr3_nt: TGTGCCAGCAGCGCCCGCGGGAGGACTAGCGGGCACGGGGAGCTGTTTTTT; cdr3_aa: CASSARGRTSGHGELFF
v_call: TRBV28; d_call: TRBD1; clone_size: -; j_call: TRBJ1-3; cdr3_nt: TGTGCCAGCAGTTTATACACGGGACAGGGGACGGGAAACACCATATATTTT; cdr3_aa: CASSLYTGQGTGNTIYF
v_call: TRBV21-1; d_call: -; clone_size: -; j_call: TRBJ2-2; cdr3_nt: TGTGCCAGCAGCAAAGTAATCTGGTTCTGGACCGGGGAGCTGTTTTTT; cdr3_aa: CASSKVIWFWTGELFF
v_call: TRBV13; d_call: TRBD1; clone_size: -; j_call: TRBJ1-2; cdr3_nt: TGTGCCAGCAGCGTGGGGACAGTCTATGGCTACACCTTC; cdr3_aa: CASSVGTVYGYTF
v_call: TRBV5-4; d_call: TRBD1; clone_size: -; j_call: TRBJ2-7; cdr3_nt: TGTGCCAGCAGCTTCAACGGACAGGTAATTAGCGAGCAGTACTTC; cdr3_aa: CASSFNGQVISEQYF
v_call: TRBV4-3; d_call: -; clone_size: -; j_call: TRBJ2-1; cdr3_nt: TGCGCCAGTGCTATGGACGGGTATTACAATGAGCAGTTCTTC; cdr3_aa: CASAMDGYYNEQFF
v_call: TRBV7-9; d_call: -; clone_size: -; j_call: TRBJ2-5; cdr3_nt: TGTGCCAGCAGCCCGCCAGACAGTTTGCCCGAAGAGACCCAGTACTTC; cdr3_aa: CASSPPDSLPEETQYF
v_call: TRBV13; d_call: -; clone_size: -; j_call: TRBJ2-7; cdr3_nt: TGTGCCAGCAGCTTAACGAGCCGAAGCTCCTACGAGCAGTACTTC; cdr3_aa: CASSLTSRSSYEQYF
v_call: TRBV4-3; d_call: TRBD1; clone_size: -; j_call: TRBJ1-3; cdr3_nt: TGCGCCAGCAGCCCCGGGACAGGGCCTGGAAACACCATATATTTT; cdr3_aa: CASSPGTGPGNTIYF
v_call: TRBV19; d_call: -; clone_size: -; j_call: TRBJ2-3; cdr3_nt: TGTGCCAGTAGTATAGGGGCTGTGGTTGGAACAGATACGCAGTATTTT; cdr3_aa: CASSIGAVVGTDTQYF
v_call: TRBV7-9; d_call: -; clone_size: -; j_call: TRBJ2-2; cdr3_nt: TGTGCCTCATGGGCGAACACCGGGGAGCTGTTTTTT; cdr3_aa: CASWANTGELFF
v_call: TRBV28; d_call: TRBD2; clone_size: -; j_call: TRBJ2-7; cdr3_nt: TGTGCCAGCAGTTTCCCCGGACTAGCGACCCTTCCAGAGCAGTACTTC; cdr3_aa: CASSFPGLATLPEQYF
v_call: TRBV7-9; d_call: -; clone_size: -; j_call: TRBJ2-5; cdr3_nt: TGTGCCAGCAGCCCTTCCCGGGGCCAAGAGACCCAGTACTTC; cdr3_aa: CASSPSRGQETQYF
v_call: TRBV5-6; d_call: TRBD1; clone_size: once; j_call: TRBJ1-5; cdr3_nt: TGTGCCAGCAGCTTGTGGGCAGGGGGAAGCAATCAGCCCCAGCATTTT; cdr3_aa: CASSLWAGGSNQPQHF
v_call: TRBV27; d_call: TRBD2; clone_size: once; j_call: TRBJ2-4; cdr3_nt: TGTGCCAGCAGTCCGGGACTAGCGGGAGGGATTCAGTACTTC; cdr3_aa: CASSPGLAGGIQYF
v_call: TRBV29-1; d_call: -; clone_size: -; j_call: TRBJ1-5; cdr3_nt: TGCAGCGTTGTGGCGGATAATCAGCCCCAGCATTTT; cdr3_aa: CSVVADNQPQHF
v_call: TRBV27; d_call: TRBD1; clone_size: -; j_call: TRBJ2-7; cdr3_nt: TGTGCCAGCAGTCTCGCCTCGACAGGGTTGGAGCAGTACTTC; cdr3_aa: CASSLASTGLEQYF
v_call: TRBV7-9; d_call: -; clone_size: -; j_call: TRBJ2-7; cdr3_nt: TGTGCCAGCAGCTTAGGCGGATTAGGCTACGAGCAGTACTTC; cdr3_aa: CASSLGGLGYEQYF
v_call: TRBV4-2; d_call: -; clone_size: -; j_call: TRBJ1-4; cdr3_nt: TGTGCCAGCAGCCAGGTATTCTCGGGGCCTAATGAAAAACTGTTTTTT; cdr3_aa: CASSQVFSGPNEKLFF
v_call: TRBV27; d_call: -; clone_size: -; j_call: TRBJ1-1; cdr3_nt: TGTGCCAGCAGTTTATCAAGGGGCCAGAACACTGAAGCTTTCTTT; cdr3_aa: CASSLSRGQNTEAFF
v_call: TRBV19; d_call: -; clone_size: -; j_call: TRBJ1-2; cdr3_nt: TGTGCCAGTAGTATAGATCAAGGCGGCAGCTATGAAAGGGGCTACACCTTC; cdr3_aa: CASSIDQGGSYERGYTF
v_call: TRBV7-9; d_call: TRBD1; clone_size: -; j_call: TRBJ2-7; cdr3_nt: TGTGCCAGCAGCTTGGGCGCTGGGACAGGGAACTCCTACGAGCAGTACTTC; cdr3_aa: CASSLGAGTGNSYEQYF
v_call: TRBV13; d_call: TRBD2; clone_size: -; j_call: TRBJ2-3; cdr3_nt: TGTGCCAGCAGCCCCCGACTAGCGGTGGCAGATACGCAGTATTTT; cdr3_aa: CASSPRLAVADTQYF
v_call: TRBV5-1; d_call: TRBD1; clone_size: -; j_call: TRBJ2-1; cdr3_nt: TGCGCCAGCAGCTTGCGGGGACAGGCGGTCGATGAGCAGTTCTTC; cdr3_aa: CASSLRGQAVDEQFF